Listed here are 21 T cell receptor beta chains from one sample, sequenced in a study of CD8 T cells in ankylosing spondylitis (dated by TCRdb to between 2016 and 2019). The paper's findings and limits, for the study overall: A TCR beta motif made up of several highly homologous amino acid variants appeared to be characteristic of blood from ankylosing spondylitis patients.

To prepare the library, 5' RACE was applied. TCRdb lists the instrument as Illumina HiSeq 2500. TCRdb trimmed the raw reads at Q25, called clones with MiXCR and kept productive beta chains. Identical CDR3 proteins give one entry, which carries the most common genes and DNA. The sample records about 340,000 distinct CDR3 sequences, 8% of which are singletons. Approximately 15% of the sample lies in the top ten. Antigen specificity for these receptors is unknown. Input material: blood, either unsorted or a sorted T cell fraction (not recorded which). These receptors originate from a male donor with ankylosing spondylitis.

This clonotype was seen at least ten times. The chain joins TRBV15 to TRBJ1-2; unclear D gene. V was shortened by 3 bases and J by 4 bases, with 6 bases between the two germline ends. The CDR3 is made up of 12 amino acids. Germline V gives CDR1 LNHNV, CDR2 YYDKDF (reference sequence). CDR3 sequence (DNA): TGTGCCACCAGCAGCAACATCTATGGCTACACCTTC. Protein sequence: CATSSNIYGYTF.

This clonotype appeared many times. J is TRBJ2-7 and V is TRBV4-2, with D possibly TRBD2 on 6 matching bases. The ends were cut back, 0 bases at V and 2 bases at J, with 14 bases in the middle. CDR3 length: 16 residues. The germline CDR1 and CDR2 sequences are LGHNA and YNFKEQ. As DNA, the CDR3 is TGTGCCAGCAGCCAAGAACACGGGAGTTCGCCCTACGAGCAGTACTTC. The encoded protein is CASSQEHGSSPYEQYF.

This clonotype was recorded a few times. The CDR3 DNA reads as TGTGCCAGCAGTTCCCTCTCTAGCTCGGACGAGCAGTACTTC. Translating gives CASSSLSSSDEQYF. The chain couples TRBV12-3 or TRBV12-4 to TRBJ2-7, with a possible D match to TRBD2 (5 bases). The length of the CDR3 is 14 residues. V was pared by 4 bases and J by 5 bases, with 15 bases between.

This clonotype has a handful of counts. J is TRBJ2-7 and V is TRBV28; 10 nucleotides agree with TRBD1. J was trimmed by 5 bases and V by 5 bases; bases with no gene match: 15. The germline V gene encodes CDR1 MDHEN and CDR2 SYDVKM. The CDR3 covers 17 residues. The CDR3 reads CASSPPIPGQGMDEQYF. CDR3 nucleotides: TGTGCCAGCAGTCCCCCAATCCCGGGACAGGGGATGGACGAGCAGTACTTC. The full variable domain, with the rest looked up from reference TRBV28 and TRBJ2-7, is DVKVTQSSRYLVKRTGEKVFLECVQDMDHENMFWYRQDPGLGLRLIYFSYDVKMKEKGDIPEGYSVSREKKERFSLILESASTNQTSMYLCASSPPIPGQGMDEQYFGPGTRLTVT.

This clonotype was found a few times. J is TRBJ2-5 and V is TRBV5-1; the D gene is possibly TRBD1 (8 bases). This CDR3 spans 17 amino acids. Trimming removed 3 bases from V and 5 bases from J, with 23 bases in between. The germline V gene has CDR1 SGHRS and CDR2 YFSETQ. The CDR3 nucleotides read TGCGCCAGCAGCTCTTACTCGGGAGGACAGGGAGGCGAGACCCAGTACTTC. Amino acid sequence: CASSSYSGGQGGETQYF.

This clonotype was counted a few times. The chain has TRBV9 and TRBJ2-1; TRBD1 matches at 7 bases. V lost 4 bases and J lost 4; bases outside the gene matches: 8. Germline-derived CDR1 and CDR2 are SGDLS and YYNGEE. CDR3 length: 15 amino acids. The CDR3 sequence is CASSPGQRAYNEQFF. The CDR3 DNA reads TGTGCCAGCAGCCCGGGACAGAGGGCGTACAATGAGCAGTTCTTC. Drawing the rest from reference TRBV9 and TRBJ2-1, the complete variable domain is DSGVTQTPKHLITATGQRVTLRCSPRSGDLSVYWYQQSLDQGLQFLIQYYNGEERAKGNILERFSAQQFPDLHSELNLSSLELGDSALYFCASSPGQRAYNEQFFGPGTRLTVL.

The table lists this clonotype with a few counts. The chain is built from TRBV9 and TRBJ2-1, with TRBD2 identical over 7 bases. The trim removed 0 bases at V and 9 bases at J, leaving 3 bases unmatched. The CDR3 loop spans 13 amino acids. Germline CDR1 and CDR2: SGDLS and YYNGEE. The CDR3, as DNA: TGTGCCAGCAGCGTAGATGCGGGAGCTGAGCAGTTCTTC. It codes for CASSVDAGAEQFF.

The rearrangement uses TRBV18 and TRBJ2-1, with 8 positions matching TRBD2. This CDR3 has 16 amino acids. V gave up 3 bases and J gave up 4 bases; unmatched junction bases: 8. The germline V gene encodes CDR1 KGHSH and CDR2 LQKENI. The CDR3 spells CASSPKGLAGYNEQFF. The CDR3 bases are TGTGCCAGCTCACCGAAGGGGTTAGCGGGGTACAATGAGCAGTTCTTC.

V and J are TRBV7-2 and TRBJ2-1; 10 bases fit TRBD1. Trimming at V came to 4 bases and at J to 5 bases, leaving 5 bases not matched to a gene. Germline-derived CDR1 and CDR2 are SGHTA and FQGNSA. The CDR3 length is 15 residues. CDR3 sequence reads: CASSSGQGNHNEQFF. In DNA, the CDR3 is TGTGCCAGCAGCTCGGGACAGGGGAACCACAATGAGCAGTTCTTC.

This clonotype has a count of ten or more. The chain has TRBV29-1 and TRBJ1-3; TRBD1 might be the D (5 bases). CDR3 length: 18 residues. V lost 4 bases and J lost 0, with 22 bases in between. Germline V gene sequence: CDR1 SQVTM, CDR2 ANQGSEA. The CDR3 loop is CSVVLSSRDTLSGNTIYF. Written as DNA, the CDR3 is TGCAGCGTTGTTTTGAGTAGCAGGGATACGCTCTCTGGAAACACCATATATTTT.

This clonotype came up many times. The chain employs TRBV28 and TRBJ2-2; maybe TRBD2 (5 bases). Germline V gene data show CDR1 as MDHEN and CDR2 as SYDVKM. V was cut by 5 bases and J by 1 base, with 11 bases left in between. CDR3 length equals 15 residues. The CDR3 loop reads CASSQSSRNTGELFF. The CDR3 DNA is TGTGCCAGCAGTCAATCTAGCAGGAACACCGGGGAGCTGTTTTTT.

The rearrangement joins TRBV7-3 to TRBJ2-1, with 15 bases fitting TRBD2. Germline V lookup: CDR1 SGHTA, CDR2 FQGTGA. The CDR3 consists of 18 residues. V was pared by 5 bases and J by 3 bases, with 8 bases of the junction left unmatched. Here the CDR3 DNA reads TGTGCCAGCAGCGCTCGGACTAGCGGGAGGGCCAACTACAATGAGCAGTTCTTC. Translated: CASSARTSGRANYNEQFF. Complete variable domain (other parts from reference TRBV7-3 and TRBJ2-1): GAGVSQTPSNKVTEKGKYVELRCDPISGHTALYWYRQSLGQGPEFLIYFQGTGAADDSGLPNDRFFAVRPEGSVSTLKIQRTERGDSAVYLCASSARTSGRANYNEQFFGPGTRLTVL.

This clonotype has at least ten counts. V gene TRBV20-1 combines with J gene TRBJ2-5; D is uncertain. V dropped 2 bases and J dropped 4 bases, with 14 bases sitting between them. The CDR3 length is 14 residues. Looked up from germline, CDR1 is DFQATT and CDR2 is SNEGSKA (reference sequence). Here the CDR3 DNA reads TGCAGTGCTAGACCCCCTCTGATAGGAGAGACCCAGTACTTC. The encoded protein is CSARPPLIGETQYF.

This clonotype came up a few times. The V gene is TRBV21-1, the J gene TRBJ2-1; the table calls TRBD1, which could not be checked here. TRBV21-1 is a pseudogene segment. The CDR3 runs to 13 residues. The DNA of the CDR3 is TGTGCCAGCAGCACACCCCAGGGCGTTGAGCAGTTCTTC. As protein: CASSTPQGVEQFF.

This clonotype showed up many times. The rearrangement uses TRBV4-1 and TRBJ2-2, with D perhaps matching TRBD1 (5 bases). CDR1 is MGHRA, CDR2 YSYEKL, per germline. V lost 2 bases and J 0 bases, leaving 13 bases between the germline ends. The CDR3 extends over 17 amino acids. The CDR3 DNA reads TGCGCCAGCAGCCAAAGTACAGGAGTCGCGAACACCGGGGAGCTGTTTTTT. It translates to CASSQSTGVANTGELFF.

CDR3 sequence: CASRTLAGGVYNEQFF. In DNA form, the CDR3 reads TGTGCCAGCAGGACTCTAGCGGGAGGAGTGTACAATGAGCAGTTCTTC. The V gene is TRBV28, the J gene TRBJ2-1; 11 nucleotides match TRBD2. The V gene end was trimmed by 6 bases and the J gene end by 4 bases; junction bases not matched to a gene: 8. The CDR3 has 16 residues. CDR1 and CDR2 from the germline V gene are MDHEN and SYDVKM.

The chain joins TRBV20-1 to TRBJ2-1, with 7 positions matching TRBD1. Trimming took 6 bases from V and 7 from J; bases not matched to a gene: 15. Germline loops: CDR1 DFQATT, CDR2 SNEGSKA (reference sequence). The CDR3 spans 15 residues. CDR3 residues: CSALSPTGNRNEQFF. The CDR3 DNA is TGCAGTGCCTTGTCCCCGACAGGGAATAGGAATGAGCAGTTCTTC.

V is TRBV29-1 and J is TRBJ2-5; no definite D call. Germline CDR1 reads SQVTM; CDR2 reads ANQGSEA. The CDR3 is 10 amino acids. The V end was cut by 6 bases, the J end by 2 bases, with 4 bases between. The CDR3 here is CSVAQETQYF. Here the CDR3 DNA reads TGCAGCGTCGCTCAAGAGACCCAGTACTTC.

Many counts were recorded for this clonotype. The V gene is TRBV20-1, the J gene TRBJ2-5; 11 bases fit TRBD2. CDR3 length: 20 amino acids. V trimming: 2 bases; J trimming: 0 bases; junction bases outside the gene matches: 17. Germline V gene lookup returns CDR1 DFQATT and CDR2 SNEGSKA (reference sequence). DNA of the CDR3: TGCAGTGCTAGACCTCCCCTCGTAGGGACTAGCGGAGAGTACCAAGAGACCCAGTACTTC. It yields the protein CSARPPLVGTSGEYQETQYF.

CDR3 sequence (DNA): TGTGCCAGCGCGCAAGGGCCTCTTGAGCAGTTCTTC. Translation: CASAQGPLEQFF. The chain is built from TRBV28 and TRBJ2-1, with D unresolved. V lost 8 bases to trimming and J lost 9 bases, with 14 bases between them. The germline V gene encodes CDR1 MDHEN and CDR2 SYDVKM. This CDR3 contains 12 residues. Full variable domain (outside the CDR3, taken from reference TRBV28 and TRBJ2-1): DVKVTQSSRYLVKRTGEKVFLECVQDMDHENMFWYRQDPGLGLRLIYFSYDVKMKEKGDIPEGYSVSREKKERFSLILESASTNQTSMYLCASAQGPLEQFFGPGTRLTVL.

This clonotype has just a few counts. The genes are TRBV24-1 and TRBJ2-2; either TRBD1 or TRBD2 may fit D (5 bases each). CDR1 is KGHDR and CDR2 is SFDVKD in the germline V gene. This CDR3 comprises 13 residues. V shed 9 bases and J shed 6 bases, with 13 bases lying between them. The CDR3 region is CATSGTPAGELFF. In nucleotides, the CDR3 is TGTGCCACCTCCGGGACCCCCGCCGGGGAGCTGTTTTTT.